Detailed here is one TCR beta chain. Its cognate antigen is unknown. This record comes from a study of CXCR3-negative and CXCR3-positive naive CD8 T cells. The study's findings and limits: In CXCR3-positive naive cells, the TRB CDR3s were more hydrophobic than in CXCR3-negative naive cells. Surface CD5 looked about the same in the naive subsets, so the authors worked out TCR strength from TRB CDR3 properties.

5' RACE with UMI labels generated the TRB cDNA libraries. TCRdb re-analyzed the 5' RACE reads; it lists each CDR3 protein once, without DNA. The sample's table shows over 100,000 distinct CDR3 sequences. This CDR3 is 15 amino acids long. Germline loops: CDR1 LGHNA, CDR2 YNFKEQ. This chain connects TRBV4-2 to TRBJ2-5; the TRBD1 assignment by TCRdb is unverifiable without DNA. Input material: naive CXCR3+ CD8+ T cells from blood. This sample's subset: CD45RO-CCR7+CD27+CD95- naive CD8+ T cells expressing CXCR3 (TNR3+). The sequence came from a human donor in good health. Some clones in this sample may be carry-over from other donors' samples. The CDR3 here is CASSQDTGGAETQYF.